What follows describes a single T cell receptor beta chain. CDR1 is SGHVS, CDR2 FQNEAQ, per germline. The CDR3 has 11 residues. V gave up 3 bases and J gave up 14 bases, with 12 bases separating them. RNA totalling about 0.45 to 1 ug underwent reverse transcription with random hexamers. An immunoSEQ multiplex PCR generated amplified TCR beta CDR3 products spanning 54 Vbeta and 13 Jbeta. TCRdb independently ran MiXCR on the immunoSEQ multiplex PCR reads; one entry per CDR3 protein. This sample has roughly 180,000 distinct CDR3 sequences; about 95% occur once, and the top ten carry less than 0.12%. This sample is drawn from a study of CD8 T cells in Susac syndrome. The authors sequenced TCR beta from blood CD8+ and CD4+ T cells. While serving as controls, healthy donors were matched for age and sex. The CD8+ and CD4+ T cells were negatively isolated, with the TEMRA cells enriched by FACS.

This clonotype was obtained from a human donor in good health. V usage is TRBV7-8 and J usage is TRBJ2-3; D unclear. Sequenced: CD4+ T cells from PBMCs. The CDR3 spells CASSLGSGVYF. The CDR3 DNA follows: TGTGCCAGCAGCTTGGGTTCCGGCGTGTATTTT.